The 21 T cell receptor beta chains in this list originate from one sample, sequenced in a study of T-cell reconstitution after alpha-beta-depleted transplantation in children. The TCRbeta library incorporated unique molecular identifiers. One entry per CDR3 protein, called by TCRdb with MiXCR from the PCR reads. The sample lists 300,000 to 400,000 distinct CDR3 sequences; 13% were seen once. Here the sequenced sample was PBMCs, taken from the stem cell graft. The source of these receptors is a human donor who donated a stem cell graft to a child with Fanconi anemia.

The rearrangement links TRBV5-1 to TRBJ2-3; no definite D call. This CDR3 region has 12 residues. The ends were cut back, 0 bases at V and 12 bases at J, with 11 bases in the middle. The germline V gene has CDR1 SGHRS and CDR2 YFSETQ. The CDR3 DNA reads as TGCGCCAGCAGCTTGGCGGACGCAACCCAGTATTTT. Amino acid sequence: CASSLADATQYF. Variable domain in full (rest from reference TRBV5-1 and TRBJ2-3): KAGVTQTPRYLIKTRGQQVTLSCSPISGHRSVSWYQQTPGQGLQFLFEYFSETQRNKGNFPGRFSGRQFSNSRSEMNVSTLELGDSALYLCASSLADATQYFGPGTRLTVL.

CDR3 nucleotide sequence: TGTGCCAGCAGCTGGAACAGGGAAGAGACCCAGTACTTC. Translated: CASSWNREETQYF. This rearrangement joins TRBV5-4 to TRBJ2-5, with a tentative D call TRBD1 (6 bases). This CDR3 region has 13 residues. The germline V and J ends were trimmed by 3 bases and 3 bases, with 9 bases remaining between them. Germline CDR1 SGHNT, CDR2 YYREEE (reference sequence).

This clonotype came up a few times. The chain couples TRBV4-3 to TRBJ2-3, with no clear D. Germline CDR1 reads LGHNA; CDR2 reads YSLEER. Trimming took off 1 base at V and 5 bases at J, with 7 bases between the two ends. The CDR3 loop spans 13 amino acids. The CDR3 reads CASSQGWVDTQYF. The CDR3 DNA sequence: TGCGCCAGCAGCCAAGGATGGGTAGATACGCAGTATTTT.

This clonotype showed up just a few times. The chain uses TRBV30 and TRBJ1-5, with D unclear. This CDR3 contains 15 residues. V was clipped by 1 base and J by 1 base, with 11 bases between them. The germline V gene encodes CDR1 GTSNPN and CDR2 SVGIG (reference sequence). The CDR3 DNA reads TGTGCCTGGAGTGATGGAGTTACGAGCAATCAGCCCCAGCATTTT. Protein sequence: CAWSDGVTSNQPQHF.

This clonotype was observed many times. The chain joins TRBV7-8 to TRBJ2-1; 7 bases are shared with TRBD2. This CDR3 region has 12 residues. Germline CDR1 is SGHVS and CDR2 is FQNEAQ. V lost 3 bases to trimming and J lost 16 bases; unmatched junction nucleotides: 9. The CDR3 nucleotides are TGTGCCAGCAGCTTGGAGCCGGGGGGACTTTTCTTC. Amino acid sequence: CASSLEPGGLFF.

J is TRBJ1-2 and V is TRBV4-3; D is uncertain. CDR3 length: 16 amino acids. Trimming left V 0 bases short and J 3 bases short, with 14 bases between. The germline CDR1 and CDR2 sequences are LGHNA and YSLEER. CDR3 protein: CASSQDRLARYYGYTF. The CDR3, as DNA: TGCGCCAGCAGCCAAGATAGGTTGGCACGGTACTATGGCTACACCTTC.

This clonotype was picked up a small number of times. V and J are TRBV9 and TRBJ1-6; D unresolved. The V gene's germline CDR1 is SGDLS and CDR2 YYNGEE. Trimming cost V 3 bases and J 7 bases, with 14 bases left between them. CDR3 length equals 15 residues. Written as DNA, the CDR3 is TGTGCCAGCAGCGCCGGATCCTTAGGCAATTCACCCCTCCACTTT. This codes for CASSAGSLGNSPLHF.

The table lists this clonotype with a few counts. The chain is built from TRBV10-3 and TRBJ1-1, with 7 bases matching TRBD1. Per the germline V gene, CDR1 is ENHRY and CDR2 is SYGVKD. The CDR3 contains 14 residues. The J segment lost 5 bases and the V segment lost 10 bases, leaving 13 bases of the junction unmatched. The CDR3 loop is CASSQGGTRTEAFF. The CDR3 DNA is TGTGCCAGTAGCCAGGGGGGGACGAGAACTGAAGCTTTCTTT.

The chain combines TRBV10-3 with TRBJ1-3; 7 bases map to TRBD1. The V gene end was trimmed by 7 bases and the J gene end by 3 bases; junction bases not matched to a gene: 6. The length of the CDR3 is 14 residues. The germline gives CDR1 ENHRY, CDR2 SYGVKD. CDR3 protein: CAIKQTGNGNTIYF. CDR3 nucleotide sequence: TGTGCCATCAAGCAGACAGGGAATGGAAACACCATATATTTT.

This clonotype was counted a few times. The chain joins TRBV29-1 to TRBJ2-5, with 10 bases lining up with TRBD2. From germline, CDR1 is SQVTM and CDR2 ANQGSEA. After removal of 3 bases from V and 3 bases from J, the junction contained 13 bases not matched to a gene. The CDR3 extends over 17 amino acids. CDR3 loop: CSVEPSGGEGSEETQYF. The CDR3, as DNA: TGCAGCGTTGAGCCCAGCGGGGGGGAGGGGTCAGAAGAGACCCAGTACTTC.

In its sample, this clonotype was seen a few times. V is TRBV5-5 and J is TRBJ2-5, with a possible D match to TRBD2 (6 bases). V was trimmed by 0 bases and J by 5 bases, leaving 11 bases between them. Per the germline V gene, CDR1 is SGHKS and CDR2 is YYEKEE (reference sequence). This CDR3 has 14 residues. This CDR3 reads CASSLGHSGETQYF. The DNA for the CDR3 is TGTGCCAGCAGCTTGGGGCATAGCGGCGAGACCCAGTACTTC.

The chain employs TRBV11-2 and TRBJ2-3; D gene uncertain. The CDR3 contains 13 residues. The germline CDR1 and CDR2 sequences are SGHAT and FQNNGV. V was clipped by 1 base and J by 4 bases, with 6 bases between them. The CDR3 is CASSLVVSDTQYF. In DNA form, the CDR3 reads TGTGCCAGCAGCTTAGTTGTCTCAGATACGCAGTATTTT.

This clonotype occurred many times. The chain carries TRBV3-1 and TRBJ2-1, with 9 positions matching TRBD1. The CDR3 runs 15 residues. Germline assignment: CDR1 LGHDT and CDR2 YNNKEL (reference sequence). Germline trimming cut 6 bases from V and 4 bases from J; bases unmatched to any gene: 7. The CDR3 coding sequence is TGTGCCAGCAGGGCTCCGGGACAGGGTTACAATGAGCAGTTCTTC. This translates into CASRAPGQGYNEQFF.

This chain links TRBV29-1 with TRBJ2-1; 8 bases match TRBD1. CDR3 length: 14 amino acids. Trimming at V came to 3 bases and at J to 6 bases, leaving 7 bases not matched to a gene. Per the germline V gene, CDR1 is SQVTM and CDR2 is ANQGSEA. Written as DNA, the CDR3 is TGCAGCGTTGAGCAGGGGGCAGAGGGCAATGAGCAGTTCTTC. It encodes CSVEQGAEGNEQFF.

The CDR3 DNA reads TGTGCCAGCAGCCAAGATCTTGGAGGGTTGGGAGATACGCAGTATTTT. Its protein product is CASSQDLGGLGDTQYF. This chain links TRBV3-1 with TRBJ2-3, with a weak D call TRBD2 (6 bases). This CDR3 region has 16 residues. Germline-derived CDR1 and CDR2 are LGHDT and YNNKEL (reference sequence). V was clipped by 0 bases and J by 5 bases, with 15 bases between them.

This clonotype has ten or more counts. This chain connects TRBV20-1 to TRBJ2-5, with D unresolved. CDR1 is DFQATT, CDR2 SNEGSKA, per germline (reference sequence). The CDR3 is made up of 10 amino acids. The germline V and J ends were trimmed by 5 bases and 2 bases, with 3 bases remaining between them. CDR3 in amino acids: CSAQQETQYF. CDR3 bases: TGCAGTGCTCAACAAGAGACCCAGTACTTC.

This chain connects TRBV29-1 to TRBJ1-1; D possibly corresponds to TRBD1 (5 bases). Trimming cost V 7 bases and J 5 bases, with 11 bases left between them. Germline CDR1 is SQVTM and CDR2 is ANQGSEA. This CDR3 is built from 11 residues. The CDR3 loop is CSGTRETEAFF. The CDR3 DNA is TGCAGCGGGACCAGGGAGACTGAAGCTTTCTTT.

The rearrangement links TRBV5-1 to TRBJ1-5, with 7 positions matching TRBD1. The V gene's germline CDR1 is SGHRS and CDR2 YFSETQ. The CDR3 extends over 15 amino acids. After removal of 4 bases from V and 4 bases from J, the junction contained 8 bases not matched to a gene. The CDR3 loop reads CASSLAGQQNQPQHF. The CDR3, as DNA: TGCGCCAGCAGCCTGGCGGGACAGCAAAATCAGCCCCAGCATTTT.

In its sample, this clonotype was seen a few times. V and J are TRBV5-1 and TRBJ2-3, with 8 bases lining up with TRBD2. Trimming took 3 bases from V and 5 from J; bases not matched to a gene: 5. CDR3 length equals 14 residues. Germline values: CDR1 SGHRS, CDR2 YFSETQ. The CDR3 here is CASSSSGREDTQYF. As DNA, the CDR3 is TGCGCCAGCAGCTCTAGCGGGCGAGAAGATACGCAGTATTTT.

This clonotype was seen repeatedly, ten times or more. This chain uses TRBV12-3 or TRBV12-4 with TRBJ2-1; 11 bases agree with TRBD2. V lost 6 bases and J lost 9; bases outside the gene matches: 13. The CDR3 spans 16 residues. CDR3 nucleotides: TGTGCCAGCAGCCCGAATAGCGGGGGGGCCGTTTTTGAGCAGTTCTTC. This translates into CASSPNSGGAVFEQFF.

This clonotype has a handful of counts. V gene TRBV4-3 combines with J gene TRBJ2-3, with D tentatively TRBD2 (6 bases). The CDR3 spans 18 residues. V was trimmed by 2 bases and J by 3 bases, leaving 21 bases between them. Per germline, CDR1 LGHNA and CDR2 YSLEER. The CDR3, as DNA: TGCGCCAGCAGCCAAAAGATCAGTTCTGACGGGGGTACAGATACGCAGTATTTT. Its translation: CASSQKISSDGGTDTQYF.